This TCR beta chain comes out of a study of OX40 agonist ivuxolimab in advanced cancers. Regarding the complete study: The costimulatory receptor OX40 (CD134) was targeted by ivuxolimab, a fully human IgG2 agonistic monoclonal antibody. Intravenous ivuxolimab was administered to patients every 2 weeks at six dose levels: 0.01, 0.1, 0.3, 1.5, 3 and 10 mg/kg. Among the roughly 54 dose-escalation patients, about 20 had hepatocellular carcinoma, approximately 15 melanoma, 9 renal cell carcinoma and 9 head and neck cancer. A male proportion of 75% to 85% and a mean age of 60 years, ranging from about 20 to 79, were recorded for the dose-escalation cohort. Prior anti-PD-1, anti-PD-L1 or anti-CTLA-4 therapy was permitted, and checkpoint inhibitors had been received by approximately 39% of dose-escalation patients. Partial responses occurred in three dose-escalation patients: two with cutaneous melanoma and one with hepatocellular carcinoma. Peripheral TCRbeta sequencing was intended to test whether TCR sequence diversity was altered and clonal T-cell expansion was caused by ivuxolimab. The paper covers the monotherapy dose-escalation part of the phase I ivuxolimab trial, which included N ≈ 57 patients. What the authors observed across the whole study: The antigen specificity of the clonally expanded peripheral T cells was not determined. In the 0.1-3.0 mg/kg groups, partial responders were among the patients with the lowest normalized peripheral clonal expansion, particularly in CD8+ T cells. Low levels of normalized T-cell clonal expansion were also seen in some patients who did not respond. On average, CD8+ T cells showed more expanded clones than CD4+ T cells after ivuxolimab. Clonal expansion of both CD4+ and CD8+ blood T cells was observed from baseline to week 6 at doses 0.1 to 3.0 mg/kg.

The trial excluded patients who had a history of autoimmune disease or were on systemic immunosuppression. Peripheral blood for TCR sequencing was collected from all dose cohorts at baseline, on cycle 4 day 1, and on cycle 7 day 1. The samples were drawn from a first-in-human, open-label, multicenter phase I dose-escalation trial of ivuxolimab. Adults with locally advanced or metastatic melanoma, renal cell, hepatocellular, or head and neck squamous cell carcinoma were enrolled in the trial. Before TCR sequencing, CD4+ T cells and CD8+ T cells were sorted from peripheral blood as separate populations. For sequencing of the TCRbeta CDR3 region, genomic DNA was extracted from the sorted cells. The immunoSEQ Assay was used to sequence the TCRbeta CDR3 regions. TCRdb's version of the immuneACCESS table is confined to in-frame rearrangements and falls short of the full clone set. An unresolved V gene accounts for under half of the shortfall where checked; the remainder is of unknown origin. This sample has tens of thousands of clones in its table, and 80% to 90% of those were observed once. The ten most abundant clones make up roughly 8.2% of the sample.

In the case of this clone: Its antigen target is currently unknown. No much larger clone exists at a distance of one base, and base qualities are not known.

V and J lose 2 bases and 1 base, and a span of 14 bases separates them. CDR1 and CDR2 are read off the germline V gene as SGHTA and FQGTGA. The CDR3 runs 16 residues from the cysteine to the phenylalanine. Only the CDR3 region is kept as DNA, spanning 48 bases read in frame from base 1. The origin of this receptor is an adult with an advanced solid tumor such as melanoma, head and neck, liver or kidney cancer. The material was CD4+ or CD8+ T cells sorted from blood, obtained in a trial of the OX40 agonist ivuxolimab. The rearranged segments are TRBV7-3 and TRBJ2-5; tentative D gene TRBD2, with 6 bases matching. DNA sequence: TGTGCCAGCAGCTTACGCCGGGACTTGCTCCAAGAGACCCAGTACTTC. It codes for CASSLRRDLLQETQYF. The CDR3, completed at both ends by the reference TRBV7-3 and TRBJ2-5 genes, gives the full variable domain GAGVSQTPSNKVTEKGKYVELRCDPISGHTALYWYRQSLGQGPEFLIYFQGTGAADDSGLPNDRFFAVRPEGSVSTLKIQRTERGDSAVYLCASSLRRDLLQETQYFGPGTRLLVL.